This T cell receptor beta chain came from a study of patients and donors after allogeneic stem cell transplantation. This clonotype came up a few times. The CDR3 runs 14 residues. Trimming left V 5 bases short and J 4 bases short, with 17 bases between. Germline V gene lookup returns CDR1 DFQATT and CDR2 SNEGSKA (reference sequence). One entry per CDR3 protein results from TCRdb running MiXCR on the RT-PCR reads. This table holds approximately 160,000 distinct CDR3 sequences, approximately 24% found once. The sample taken for sequencing was blood, either unsorted or a sorted T cell fraction (not recorded which). The chain couples TRBV20-1 to TRBJ1-2; D unresolved. The receptor was isolated from a human donor who was either an allogeneic HSCT recipient or a stem cell or donor lymphocyte infusion donor (not recorded which). It is not recorded whose cells these are; they may come from a transplant donor. CDR3 amino acids: CSASLGALSYGYTF. The CDR3 bases are TGCAGTGCTTCCCTGGGTGCGCTCTCCTATGGCTACACCTTC.